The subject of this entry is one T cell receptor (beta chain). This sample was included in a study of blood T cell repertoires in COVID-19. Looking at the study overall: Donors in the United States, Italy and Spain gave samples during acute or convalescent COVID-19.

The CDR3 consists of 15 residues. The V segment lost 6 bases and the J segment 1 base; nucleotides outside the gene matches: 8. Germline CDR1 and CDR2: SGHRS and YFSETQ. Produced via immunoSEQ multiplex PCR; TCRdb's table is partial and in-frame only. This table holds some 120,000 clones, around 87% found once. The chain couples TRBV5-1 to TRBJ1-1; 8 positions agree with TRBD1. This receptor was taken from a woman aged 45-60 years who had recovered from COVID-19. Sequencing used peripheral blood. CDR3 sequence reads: CASTGQGVANTEAFF. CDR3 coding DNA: TGCGCCAGCACTGGACAGGGTGTGGCGAACACTGAAGCTTTCTTT. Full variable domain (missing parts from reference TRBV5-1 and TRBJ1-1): KAGVTQTPRYLIKTRGQQVTLSCSPISGHRSVSWYQQTPGQGLQFLFEYFSETQRNKGNFPGRFSGRQFSNSRSEMNVSTLELGDSALYLCASTGQGVANTEAFFGQGTRLTVV.